This record covers a single T cell receptor beta chain. The data derive from a study of cytomegalovirus exposure and HLA in healthy donors. This CDR3 is built from 14 residues. Trimming took off 0 bases at V and 4 bases at J, with 11 bases between the two ends. Germline-derived CDR1 and CDR2 are GTSNPN and SVGIG (reference sequence). PCR amplification relied on 60 Vbeta primers (plus 13 Jbeta primers). The method was immunoSEQ multiplex PCR; TCRdb's version includes in-frame clones alone and lacks a portion of them. The table records approximately 100,000 clones, just under 75% of them present only once.

The rearrangement joins TRBV30 to TRBJ2-3, with D tentatively TRBD2 (6 bases). Specimen: PBMCs. The clonotype was recovered from a human donor in good health. The CDR3 loop reads CAWSVGSRSDTQYF. The CDR3 coding sequence is TGTGCCTGGAGTGTCGGGAGTCGGTCAGATACGCAGTATTTT.